Sequencing of this TCR beta chain was carried out in a study of blood T cell repertoires in COVID-19. Turning to the study itself: Acute and convalescent COVID-19 specimens originated in the United States, Italy and Spain. The analysed material was cDNA or gDNA that came from T cells, B-cell-depleted T cells, or PBMCs.

CDR3 length: 14 amino acids. The V end lost 3 bases, the J end lost 3 bases, and 9 bases lay between the germline ends. Germline CDR1 and CDR2: MDHEN and SYDVKM. Per the authors' pipeline: Scientists estimated how many nucleated cells there were by amplifying reference gene primers. The table came from immunoSEQ multiplex PCR; TCRdb's copy has only in-frame clones and leaves some out. That table gives V, J and clone size, and the DNA gave D and trimming. Seen here are around 140,000 clones, over 75% observed once, and the top ten hold less than 2%. The chain joins TRBV28 to TRBJ1-5, with a weak D call TRBD1 (6 bases). The sequencing input was peripheral blood. This TCR derives from a man between 70 and 80 years old with acute or convalescent COVID-19. The CDR3 bases are TGTGCCAGCAGTTTTTCAGGGGTCAATCAGCCCCAGCATTTT. Residues: CASSFSGVNQPQHF.